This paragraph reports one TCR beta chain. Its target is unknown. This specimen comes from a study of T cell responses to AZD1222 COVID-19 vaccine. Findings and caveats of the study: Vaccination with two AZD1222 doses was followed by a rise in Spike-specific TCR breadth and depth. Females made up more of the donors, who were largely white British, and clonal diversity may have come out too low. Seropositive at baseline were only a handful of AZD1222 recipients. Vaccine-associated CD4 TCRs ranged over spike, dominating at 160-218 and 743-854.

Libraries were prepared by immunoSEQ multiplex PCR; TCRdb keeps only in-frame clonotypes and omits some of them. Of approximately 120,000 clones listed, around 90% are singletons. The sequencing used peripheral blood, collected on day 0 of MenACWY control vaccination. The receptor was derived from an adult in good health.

The CDR3 nucleotides read TGTGCCAGCAGCTTAGGACAGAACACTGAAGCTTTCTTT. Encoded protein: CASSLGQNTEAFF. This rearrangement joins TRBV9 to TRBJ1-1; D perhaps matches TRBD1 (5 bases). CDR3 size: 13 residues. V gave up 4 bases and J gave up 1 base, with 8 bases separating them. The germline V gene encodes CDR1 SGDLS and CDR2 YYNGEE.